What follows are 31 T cell receptor beta chains derived from one specimen sequenced in a study of T cell responses to AZD1222 COVID-19 vaccine. The data were produced by immunoSEQ multiplex PCR, yet TCRdb's version contains in-frame clones alone and is incomplete. The table has tens of thousands of clones, around nine tenths seen once. The input for sequencing was peripheral blood, taken 28 days after the second AZD1222 dose. The receptors stem from an adult who received the AZD1222 COVID-19 vaccine.

V usage is TRBV5-1 and J usage is TRBJ1-4; a possible D gene is TRBD1 (6 bases). This CDR3 has 15 amino acids. Germline CDR1 reads SGHRS; CDR2 reads YFSETQ. V lost 5 bases to trimming and J lost 5 bases, with 16 bases between them. CDR3 coding DNA: TGCGCCAGCAGTCGGAACAGGGCGAGAAATGAAAAACTGTTTTTT. Translation gives CASSRNRARNEKLFF.

The chain uses TRBV5-5 and TRBJ1-2; no clear D gene. The CDR3 consists of 15 residues. V lost 4 bases to trimming and J lost 4 bases, with 17 bases between them. The germline gives CDR1 SGHKS, CDR2 YYEKEE (reference sequence). CDR3 amino acids: CASSPGILFVYGYTF. The CDR3 nucleotides read TGTGCCAGCAGCCCGGGGATTCTCTTTGTCTATGGCTACACCTTC.

The chain joins TRBV30 to TRBJ2-7; D perhaps matches TRBD2 (5 bases). With 3 bases removed from V and 6 bases from J, the gap between germline ends came to 15 bases. CDR1 GTSNPN and CDR2 SVGIG come from the germline V gene (reference sequence). The CDR3 extends over 13 amino acids. CDR3 DNA sequence: TGTGCCTGGAGGCGAGCGGTTAGTCCCGAGCAGTACTTC. This translates into CAWRRAVSPEQYF.

The CDR3 region has the DNA TGTGCCACCGCCGCAAAGGGAAGCCCCTACAATGAGCAGTTCTTC. Translated: CATAAKGSPYNEQFF. V and J are TRBV24-1 and TRBJ2-1; D ambiguous. Germline loops: CDR1 KGHDR, CDR2 SFDVKD. V lost 9 bases and J lost 2, with 16 bases in between. The CDR3 spans 15 residues.

The gene calls are TRBV29-1 and TRBJ2-7; either TRBD1 or TRBD2 may supply D (5 bases each). This CDR3 has 12 residues. CDR1 is SQVTM and CDR2 is ANQGSEA in the germline V gene. Trimming left V 6 bases short and J 3 bases short, with 12 bases between. CDR3 bases: TGCAGCGTAGGGACCGACGGCTACGAGCAGTACTTC. As protein: CSVGTDGYEQYF.

V gene TRBV19 combines with J gene TRBJ1-5; 7 nucleotides match TRBD1. V shed 7 bases and J 7 bases; nucleotides not matched to a gene: 16. CDR1 and CDR2 from the germline V gene are LNHDA and SQIVND (reference sequence). The CDR3 extends over 16 amino acids. CDR3 nucleotides: TGTGCCAGTAAAGAGGGACCGACAGGGACGGGCCAGCCCCAGCATTTT. Translated, it gives CASKEGPTGTGQPQHF.

The chain employs TRBV19 and TRBJ1-5; the D is unclear. Germline loops: CDR1 LNHDA, CDR2 SQIVND (reference sequence). This CDR3 has 15 amino acids. V gave up 5 bases and J gave up 3 bases, with 14 bases separating them. The CDR3 protein is CASSAQARVNQPQHF. The CDR3 bases are TGTGCCAGTAGTGCCCAGGCTCGAGTCAATCAGCCCCAGCATTTT.

The rearrangement links TRBV6-5 to TRBJ2-7; D could derive from TRBD1 or TRBD2 (5 bases each). The CDR3 covers 15 residues. Germline CDR1 MNHEY, CDR2 SVGAGI. V was cut by 7 bases and J by 4 bases, with 20 bases left in between. This CDR3 is CASIHGTSLRYEQYF. In DNA, the CDR3 is TGTGCCAGCATCCACGGGACCTCCCTGAGGTACGAGCAGTACTTC.

The gene calls are TRBV5-4 and TRBJ1-2, with 7 bases that match TRBD1. Germline CDR1 is SGHNT and CDR2 is YYREEE (reference sequence). V dropped 2 bases and J dropped 1; count of bases not matched to a gene: 2. This CDR3 region has 14 residues. This CDR3 reads CASSFGTVNYGYTF. CDR3 coding DNA: TGTGCCAGCAGCTTTGGGACAGTTAACTATGGCTACACCTTC.

The V and J genes are TRBV18 and TRBJ1-5; D call uncertain. The CDR3 loop spans 15 amino acids. Per germline, CDR1 KGHSH and CDR2 LQKENI. Trimming removed 2 bases from V and 4 bases from J, with 12 bases in between. CDR3 bases: TGTGCCAGCTCACCAGCGGGGTCACTGAATCAGCCCCAGCATTTT. Translated, it gives CASSPAGSLNQPQHF.

The rearrangement links TRBV6-1 to TRBJ1-1, with a tentative D call TRBD1 (6 bases). The germline V gene has CDR1 MNHNS and CDR2 SASEGT. Trimming took off 2 bases at V and 1 base at J, with 11 bases between the two ends. The CDR3 covers 15 residues. The CDR3: CASSEFGTTNTEAFF. The CDR3 DNA sequence: TGTGCCAGCAGTGAATTCGGGACAACGAACACTGAAGCTTTCTTT.

This clone was detected once. The rearrangement uses TRBV12-3 or TRBV12-4 and TRBJ1-4; D is unresolved. The CDR3 extends over 13 amino acids. V shed 5 bases and J shed 8 bases, with 12 bases lying between them. The CDR3 spells CASSPFLWEKLFF. The CDR3 region has the DNA TGTGCCAGCAGTCCTTTTTTGTGGGAAAAACTGTTTTTT.

V gene TRBV7-9 combines with J gene TRBJ2-7; 7 bases line up with TRBD1. V lost 1 base to trimming and J lost 6 bases; unmatched junction nucleotides: 9. CDR1 is SEHNR and CDR2 is FQNEAQ in the germline V gene (reference sequence). The CDR3 consists of 15 residues. The CDR3 DNA reads as TGTGCCAGCAGCTTAGAGCTCGACAGGGAGTTCGAGCAGTACTTC. This translates into CASSLELDREFEQYF.

The chain is built from TRBV11-2 and TRBJ1-1; TRBD1 is a possible D gene (5 bases). The CDR3 covers 16 residues. Looked up from germline, CDR1 is SGHAT and CDR2 is FQNNGV. The ends were cut back, 1 base at V and 11 bases at J, with 23 bases in the middle. The CDR3, as DNA: TGTGCCAGCAGCTTAGGGGCAGGGAGCTCCGGGTCGGGGGCTTTCTTT. Its translation: CASSLGAGSSGSGAFF.

In regard to this clone: The sample has other DNA sequences that encode this CDR3 too. The chain is built from TRBV6-5 and TRBJ2-7, with 10 bases fitting TRBD1. There are 15 residues in the CDR3. Trimming took 4 bases from V and 4 from J; bases not matched to a gene: 7. CDR1 and CDR2 (germline): MNHEY, SVGAGI. The CDR3 bases are TGTGCCAGCAGTTCAACCGGGACAGGGGTTTACGAGCAGTACTTC. As protein: CASSSTGTGVYEQYF.

The sample holds one count of this clone. CDR3 DNA sequence: TGTGCCAGCAGTTTACGTCCCGGTGATGAAGCTTTCTTT. Its translation: CASSLRPGDEAFF. The chain links TRBV6-5 to TRBJ1-1; D is uncertain. V lost 4 bases, J lost 7 bases, and 13 bases lay in between. Germline CDR1 is MNHEY and CDR2 is SVGAGI. CDR3 length: 13 residues.

V usage is TRBV24-1 and J usage is TRBJ2-2; 8 bases map to TRBD1. Trimming at V came to 3 bases and at J to 2 bases, leaving 4 bases not matched to a gene. Germline values: CDR1 KGHDR, CDR2 SFDVKD. The CDR3 covers 16 residues. The CDR3 DNA sequence: TGTGCCACCAGTGATCCTGGACAGGGAAACACCGGGGAGCTGTTTTTT. The encoded protein is CATSDPGQGNTGELFF.

The chain has TRBV23-1 and TRBJ1-6; TRBD1 is a possible D gene (6 bases). TRBV23-1 is placed among ORFs of uncertain function. This CDR3 has 18 residues. Trimming shortened V by 0 bases and J by 11 bases, and 23 bases separated the two germline ends. This CDR3 reads CASSQSGTGTQSGPPLHF. CDR3 bases: TGCGCCAGCAGTCAATCAGGAACAGGGACGCAGTCGGGACCACCCCTCCACTTT.

The rearrangement links TRBV19 to TRBJ1-1; no firm D call. Germline V gene data show CDR1 as LNHDA and CDR2 as SQIVND (reference sequence). The CDR3 covers 10 residues. V lost 5 bases and J 10 bases, leaving 8 bases between the germline ends. The CDR3 reads CASSWVGAFF. The CDR3, as DNA: TGTGCCAGTAGTTGGGTTGGAGCTTTCTTT.

J is TRBJ2-5 and V is TRBV7-3; 10 nucleotides align to TRBD2. V lost 3 bases to trimming and J lost 7 bases; unmatched junction nucleotides: 5. Germline-derived CDR1 and CDR2 are SGHTA and FQGTGA. The CDR3 totals 14 residues. CDR3 region: CASSFSSGSGTQYF. CDR3 in DNA: TGTGCCAGCAGCTTTTCTAGCGGGAGTGGGACCCAGTACTTC.

V gene TRBV4-3 combines with J gene TRBJ2-4; no clear D. The CDR3 totals 14 residues. Trimming removed 1 base at V and 9 bases at J, with 13 bases between. The germline gives CDR1 LGHNA, CDR2 YSLEER. The CDR3 nucleotides are TGCGCCAGCAGCCAAGGCATATTCGGCGGCATTCAGTACTTC. Residues: CASSQGIFGGIQYF.

The chain carries TRBV7-3 and TRBJ2-1; D is perhaps TRBD1 (6 bases). This CDR3 spans 14 amino acids. Trimming left V 5 bases short and J 10 bases short, with 18 bases between. Germline CDR1 is SGHTA and CDR2 is FQGTGA. CDR3 residues: CASSPDSLVGEQFF. As DNA, the CDR3 is TGTGCCAGCAGCCCGGACAGTTTAGTGGGCGAGCAGTTCTTC. The entire variable domain, with the rest obtained from reference TRBV7-3 and TRBJ2-1, is as follows: GAGVSQTPSNKVTEKGKYVELRCDPISGHTALYWYRQSLGQGPEFLIYFQGTGAADDSGLPNDRFFAVRPEGSVSTLKIQRTERGDSAVYLCASSPDSLVGEQFFGPGTRLTVL.

This clone was detected only a few times. The chain combines TRBV4-1 with TRBJ2-1, with TRBD2 identical over 7 bases. This CDR3 has 17 residues. The germline CDR1 and CDR2 sequences are MGHRA and YSYEKL. Trimming took 1 base from V and 0 from J; bases not matched to a gene: 6. The CDR3 bases are TGCGCCAGCAGCCAAGCGGCTAGCGGTAGCTCCTACAATGAGCAGTTCTTC. Translating it yields CASSQAASGSSYNEQFF.

The rearrangement uses TRBV6-2 or TRBV6-3 and TRBJ2-1; 10 bases agree with TRBD2. This CDR3 has 15 amino acids. Trimming cost V 4 bases and J 5 bases; bases outside gene matches: 5. Germline V CDR1 and CDR2: MNHEY, SVGEGT. For the CDR3, the DNA is TGTGCCAGCAGTTCAGCGGGAGGGAGAGACAATGAGCAGTTCTTC. This translates into CASSSAGGRDNEQFF.

The rearrangement joins TRBV12-3 or TRBV12-4 to TRBJ2-5; D possibly corresponds to TRBD1 (6 bases). There are 13 residues in the CDR3. V was cut by 5 bases and J by 4 bases, with 11 bases left in between. The CDR3 reads CASSVTGRETQYF. In DNA form, the CDR3 reads TGTGCCAGCAGTGTCACAGGGAGAGAGACCCAGTACTTC.

This rearrangement joins TRBV7-2 to TRBJ1-2; D remains unclear. Germline V lookup: CDR1 SGHTA, CDR2 FQGNSA. The CDR3 loop spans 15 amino acids. V lost 1 base and J lost 1, with 10 bases in between. The CDR3 protein is CASSLGAGFNYGYTF. CDR3 nucleotide sequence: TGTGCCAGCAGCTTAGGTGCAGGTTTTAACTATGGCTACACCTTC.

The V call is TRBV11-3, the J call TRBJ2-4, with D possibly being TRBD2 (6 bases). The CDR3 covers 16 residues. Germline loops: CDR1 SGHNT, CDR2 YENEEA. V lost 1 base, J lost 1 base, and 11 bases lay in between. In DNA form, the CDR3 reads TGTGCCAGCAGCTTAGGTTCGGGGGTGGCCAAAAACATTCAGTACTTC. Protein sequence: CASSLGSGVAKNIQYF.

This chain links TRBV5-8 with TRBJ2-6; no definite D call. V lost 4 bases to trimming and J lost 0 bases, with 17 bases between them. The germline gives CDR1 SGHTS, CDR2 YDEGEE. The CDR3 runs to 18 residues. The CDR3 protein is CASSQAASSYSGANVLTF. The CDR3 DNA is TGTGCCAGCAGCCAAGCCGCATCCTCCTACTCTGGGGCCAACGTCCTGACTTTC. The full variable domain, completed using reference TRBV5-8 and TRBJ2-6, is EAGVTQSPTHLIKTRGQQATLRCSPISGHTSVYWYQQALGLGLQFLLWYDEGEERNRGNFPPRFSGRQFPNYSSELNVNALELEDSALYLCASSQAASSYSGANVLTFGAGSRLTVL.

The chain carries TRBV11-2 and TRBJ2-1; TRBD2 might be the D (5 bases). V lost 5 bases, J lost 4 bases, and 18 bases lay in between. Germline V gene sequence: CDR1 SGHAT, CDR2 FQNNGV. This CDR3 comprises 16 residues. In nucleotides, the CDR3 is TGTGCCAGCAGCGTCAGTGGCGGGCCAGGATACAATGAGCAGTTCTTC. Amino acids: CASSVSGGPGYNEQFF.

The gene calls are TRBV13 and TRBJ2-4; D possibly corresponds to TRBD1 (6 bases). CDR1 and CDR2 (germline): PRHDT, FYEKMQ (reference sequence). Trimming pared 5 bases from V and 1 base from J, leaving 9 bases between. The CDR3 is 14 residues long. This CDR3 is CASSLRGAKNIQYF. DNA for the CDR3: TGTGCCAGCAGCCTAAGGGGGGCCAAAAACATTCAGTACTTC. The full variable domain, its missing parts supplied by reference TRBV13 and TRBJ2-4, is AAGVIQSPRHLIKEKRETATLKCYPIPRHDTVYWYQQGPGQDPQFLISFYEKMQSDKGSIPDRFSAQQFSDYHSELNMSSLELGDSALYFCASSLRGAKNIQYFGAGTRLSVL.

J is TRBJ1-3 and V is TRBV4-1, with a weak D call TRBD1 (6 bases). Germline assignment: CDR1 MGHRA and CDR2 YSYEKL. The V end was cut by 3 bases, the J end by 4 bases, with 13 bases between. This CDR3 comprises 15 residues. The CDR3 DNA reads as TGCGCCAGCAGCCACCCTGGACAGACCGGAAACACCATATATTTT. Its protein product is CASSHPGQTGNTIYF.